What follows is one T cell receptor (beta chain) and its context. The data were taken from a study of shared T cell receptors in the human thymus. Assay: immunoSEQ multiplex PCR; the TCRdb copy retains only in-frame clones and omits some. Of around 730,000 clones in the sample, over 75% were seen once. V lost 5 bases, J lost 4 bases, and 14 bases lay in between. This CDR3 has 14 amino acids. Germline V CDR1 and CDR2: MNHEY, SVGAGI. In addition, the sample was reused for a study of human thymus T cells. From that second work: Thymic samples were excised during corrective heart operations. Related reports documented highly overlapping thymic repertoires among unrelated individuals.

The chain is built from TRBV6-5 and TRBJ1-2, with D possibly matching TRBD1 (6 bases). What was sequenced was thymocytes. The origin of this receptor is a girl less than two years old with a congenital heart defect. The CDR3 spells CASSDYRDLYGYTF. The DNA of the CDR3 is TGTGCCAGCAGTGACTACAGGGACCTCTATGGCTACACCTTC.